The 11 T cell receptor beta chains in this list originate from one sample, sequenced in a study of blood T cell repertoires in COVID-19. Clones were sequenced by immunoSEQ multiplex PCR, and TCRdb holds only the in-frame ones, with some missing. This table holds 250,000 to 300,000 clones, approximately 86% found once. The source material was peripheral blood. Every receptor here comes from a woman in her twenties or thirties with acute or convalescent COVID-19.

The CDR3 loop is CASSPPPTWALSSYNEQFF. In DNA, the CDR3 is TGTGCCAGCAGTCCTCCTCCCACCTGGGCACTGAGCTCCTACAATGAGCAGTTCTTC. The V gene is TRBV27, the J gene TRBJ2-1; unclear D gene. The CDR3 runs 19 residues. The germline CDR1 and CDR2 sequences are MNHEY and SMNVEV (reference sequence). V lost 5 bases and J 0 bases, leaving 23 bases between the germline ends.

The rearrangement uses TRBV5-6 and TRBJ1-1; D call uncertain. Trimming removed 6 bases from V and 5 bases from J, with 17 bases in between. Germline V CDR1 and CDR2: SGHDT, YYEEEE. CDR3 length: 14 amino acids. CDR3 coding DNA: TGTGCCAGCATCATCGGGGAGAGGGTGACTGAAGCTTTCTTT. Translating gives CASIIGERVTEAFF.

The V and J genes are TRBV14 and TRBJ1-1, with TRBD1 matching over 9 bases. Germline assignment: CDR1 SGHDN and CDR2 FVKESK. Germline trimming cut 0 bases from V and 6 bases from J; bases unmatched to any gene: 5. This CDR3 contains 15 residues. The DNA of the CDR3 is TGTGCCAGCAGCCAAGAACAGGGGGCGATCGCTGAAGCTTTCTTT. Translation: CASSQEQGAIAEAFF.

This clone came up once. The rearrangement uses TRBV5-1 and TRBJ2-2, with 14 bases identical to TRBD2. The V segment lost 3 bases and the J segment 4 bases; nucleotides outside the gene matches: 2. Germline values: CDR1 SGHRS, CDR2 YFSETQ. The CDR3 length is 16 residues. The CDR3: CASSYGLAGGTGELFF. In DNA form, the CDR3 reads TGCGCCAGCAGCTATGGACTAGCGGGAGGCACCGGGGAGCTGTTTTTT.

This chain connects TRBV12-3 or TRBV12-4 to TRBJ1-1, with D tentatively TRBD1 (6 bases). V lost 10 bases, J lost 3 bases, and 15 bases lay in between. The CDR3 runs to 13 residues. Here the CDR3 reads CANKGGADTEAFF. CDR3 sequence (DNA): TGTGCCAACAAGGGGGGGGCGGACACTGAAGCTTTCTTT.

J is TRBJ1-1 and V is TRBV10-3; a weak D match, TRBD1 (6 bases). This CDR3 spans 13 amino acids. The germline CDR1 and CDR2 sequences are ENHRY and SYGVKD. V was pared by 7 bases and J by 0 bases, with 9 bases between. CDR3 bases: TGTGCCATCATAGACAGGATGAACACTGAAGCTTTCTTT. Protein: CAIIDRMNTEAFF.

With respect to this clone: A clone one base away is much larger, so this may be a read error. This same CDR3 is encoded by further DNA sequences in the sample. The CDR3 DNA reads TGCGCCAGCAGCTTGGCGGGGGATCAGCCCCAGCATTTT. It specifies CASSLAGDQPQHF. The chain is built from TRBV5-1 and TRBJ1-5; TRBD1 might be the D (5 bases). The germline V gene encodes CDR1 SGHRS and CDR2 YFSETQ. Between the trimmed V and J ends, which lost 0 bases and 5 bases, there was a span of 6 bases. CDR3 length equals 13 residues.

In nucleotides, the CDR3 is TGTGCCAGCAGCCAACCGACAGGGGCTGGGGAAAAACTGTTTTTT. This sequence encodes CASSQPTGAGEKLFF. The V gene is TRBV7-9, the J gene TRBJ1-4; 8 bases match TRBD1. The ends lost 5 bases at V and 8 bases at J; junction bases unmatched: 10. The CDR3 runs 15 residues. Germline V gene lookup returns CDR1 SEHNR and CDR2 FQNEAQ (reference sequence).

This chain links TRBV5-6 with TRBJ2-5; possible D gene TRBD2, 7 bases. CDR1 is SGHDT and CDR2 is YYEEEE in the germline V gene. The CDR3 loop spans 18 amino acids. The V end lost 2 bases, the J end lost 4 bases, and 24 bases lay between the germline ends. DNA for the CDR3: TGTGCCAGCAGCTTCGGGACCGGGGGGCGCCTCGGGGGAGAGACCCAGTACTTC. This translates into CASSFGTGGRLGGETQYF.

The rearrangement links TRBV7-9 to TRBJ2-3; the match to TRBD1 covers 7 bases. The V gene end was trimmed by 1 base and the J gene end by 6 bases; junction bases not matched to a gene: 10. The germline gives CDR1 SEHNR, CDR2 FQNEAQ (reference sequence). The CDR3 sequence is 16 residues long. This chain's CDR3 is CASSLGRGPTIDTQYF. DNA for the CDR3: TGTGCCAGCAGCTTAGGAAGGGGGCCCACCATCGATACGCAGTATTTT.

The chain combines TRBV7-2 with TRBJ1-4, with 8 nucleotides matching TRBD1. Germline CDR1 SGHTA, CDR2 FQGNSA. V dropped 5 bases and J dropped 7; count of bases not matched to a gene: 12. This CDR3 comprises 16 residues. Written as DNA, the CDR3 is TGTGCCAGCAGCGCGGGGACCGGGACAGGATCTGAAAAACTGTTTTTT. Translating gives CASSAGTGTGSEKLFF.